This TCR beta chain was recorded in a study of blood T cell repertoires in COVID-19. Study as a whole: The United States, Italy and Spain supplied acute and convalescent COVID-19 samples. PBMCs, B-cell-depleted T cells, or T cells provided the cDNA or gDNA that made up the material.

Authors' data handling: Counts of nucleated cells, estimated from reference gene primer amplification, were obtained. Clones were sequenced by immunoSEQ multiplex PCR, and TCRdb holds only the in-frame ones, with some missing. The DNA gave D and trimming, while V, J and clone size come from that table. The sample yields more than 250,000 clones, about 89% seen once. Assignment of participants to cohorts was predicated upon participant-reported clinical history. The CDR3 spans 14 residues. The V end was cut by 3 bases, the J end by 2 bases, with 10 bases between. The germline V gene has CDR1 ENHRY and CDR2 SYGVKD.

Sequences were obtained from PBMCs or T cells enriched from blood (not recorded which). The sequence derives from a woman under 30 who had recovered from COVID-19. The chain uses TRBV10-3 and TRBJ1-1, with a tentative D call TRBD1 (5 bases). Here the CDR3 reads CAISESGINTEAFF. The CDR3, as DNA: TGTGCCATCAGTGAATCAGGGATCAACACTGAAGCTTTCTTT.